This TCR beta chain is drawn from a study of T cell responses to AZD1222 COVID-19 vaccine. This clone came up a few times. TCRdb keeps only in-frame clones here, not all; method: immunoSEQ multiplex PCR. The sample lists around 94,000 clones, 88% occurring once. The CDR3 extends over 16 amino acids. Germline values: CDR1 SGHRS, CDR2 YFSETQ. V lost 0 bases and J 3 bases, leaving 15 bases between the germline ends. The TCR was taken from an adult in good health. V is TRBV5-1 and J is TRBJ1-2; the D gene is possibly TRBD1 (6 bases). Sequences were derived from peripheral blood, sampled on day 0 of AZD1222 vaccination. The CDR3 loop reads CASSLDGGSLDYGYTF. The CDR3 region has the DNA TGCGCCAGCAGCTTGGACGGGGGCTCCCTAGACTATGGCTACACCTTC.